Listed below are T cell receptor beta chains from one sample, sequenced in a study of T cell changes during pregnancy in multiple sclerosis. The assay was immunoSEQ multiplex PCR, and TCRdb's table has in-frame clones only and misses some. The repertoire holds about 40,000 clones, approximately 92% seen once, with 0.5% in the top ten. Sequenced material: CD4+ T cells from peripheral blood mononuclear cells, taken in the second trimester of pregnancy. These receptors all come from a female donor in good health, enrolled as a control in a pregnancy study. The CDR3 runs from the conserved cysteine through the conserved F or W. Each record gives: clone size, J gene, V gene, CDR3 protein. Not every row has a clone size; where given, it reads once, few, many or a size class.

clone_size: NA; j_call: TRBJ1-5; v_call: TRBV6-5; cdr3_aa: CASSYNEGGQPQHF
clone_size: once; j_call: TRBJ2-6; v_call: TRBV19; cdr3_aa: CASSQFLTSSGANVLTF
clone_size: NA; j_call: TRBJ2-5; v_call: TRBV11-2; cdr3_aa: CASSFSASATGRETQYF
clone_size: NA; j_call: TRBJ2-7; v_call: TRBV10-2; cdr3_aa: CASTRTEAYEQYF
clone_size: NA; j_call: TRBJ2-3; v_call: TRBV30; cdr3_aa: CAWIAGGPGDTQYF
clone_size: few; j_call: TRBJ1-5; v_call: TRBV4-2; cdr3_aa: CASSLGDREQPQHF
clone_size: NA; j_call: TRBJ1-2; v_call: TRBV29-1; cdr3_aa: CSVAGVYGYTF
clone_size: NA; j_call: TRBJ2-2; v_call: TRBV6-6; cdr3_aa: CASSYSGGSGELFF
clone_size: NA; j_call: TRBJ2-7; v_call: TRBV23-1; cdr3_aa: CATFFSYEQYF
clone_size: NA; j_call: TRBJ2-7; v_call: TRBV18; cdr3_aa: CASSPPSTVHEQYF
clone_size: NA; j_call: TRBJ2-7; v_call: TRBV10-3; cdr3_aa: CAIGRQGYEQYF
clone_size: NA; j_call: TRBJ2-3; v_call: TRBV6-5; cdr3_aa: CASSYSPAGGTDTQYF
clone_size: NA; j_call: TRBJ2-7; v_call: TRBV11-2; cdr3_aa: CASSLGAQSTYEQYF
clone_size: NA; j_call: TRBJ1-4; v_call: TRBV2; cdr3_aa: CASYAREKLFF
clone_size: NA; j_call: TRBJ2-7; v_call: TRBV10-3; cdr3_aa: CAISGGQSYEQYF
clone_size: NA; j_call: TRBJ2-1; v_call: TRBV7-3; cdr3_aa: CASSLKGTSGSTNEQFF
clone_size: NA; j_call: TRBJ2-3; v_call: TRBV5-1; cdr3_aa: CASSSGLATDTQYF
clone_size: NA; j_call: TRBJ2-2; v_call: TRBV19; cdr3_aa: CASSPDRAMTGELFF
clone_size: NA; j_call: TRBJ2-7; v_call: TRBV5-4; cdr3_aa: CASSLDYLGQQQYF
clone_size: NA; j_call: TRBJ2-1; v_call: TRBV28; cdr3_aa: CASSFSDEQFF
clone_size: NA; j_call: TRBJ2-7; v_call: TRBV27; cdr3_aa: CASSSQNSYEQYF
clone_size: NA; j_call: TRBJ2-7; v_call: TRBV7-9; cdr3_aa: CASSYYSREGSYEQYF
clone_size: NA; j_call: TRBJ2-3; v_call: TRBV11-2; cdr3_aa: CASSRTSGGTDTQYF
clone_size: NA; j_call: TRBJ2-7; v_call: TRBV27; cdr3_aa: CASSPRDRGRNEQYF
clone_size: NA; j_call: TRBJ2-7; v_call: TRBV28; cdr3_aa: CASRRTSGGSISYEQYF
clone_size: NA; j_call: TRBJ1-3; v_call: TRBV6-6; cdr3_aa: CASSYPFDSSGNTIYF
clone_size: NA; j_call: TRBJ1-1; v_call: TRBV5-4; cdr3_aa: CASSSADRETEAFF
clone_size: few; j_call: TRBJ2-2; v_call: TRBV4-1; cdr3_aa: CASSPRQGSGELFF
clone_size: NA; j_call: TRBJ1-5; v_call: TRBV6-5; cdr3_aa: CASSRTVLGNQPQHF
clone_size: NA; j_call: TRBJ2-5; v_call: TRBV7-2; cdr3_aa: CASSLGRISSQETQYF
clone_size: NA; j_call: TRBJ2-7; v_call: TRBV25-1; cdr3_aa: CASSLGSSYEQYF
clone_size: few; j_call: TRBJ1-1; v_call: TRBV18; cdr3_aa: CASSPSRRGTEAFF
clone_size: NA; j_call: TRBJ2-5; v_call: TRBV29-1; cdr3_aa: CSVESGKETQYF
clone_size: NA; j_call: TRBJ2-5; v_call: TRBV14; cdr3_aa: CASSQRGRETQYF
clone_size: NA; j_call: TRBJ1-1; v_call: TRBV5-8; cdr3_aa: CASSKRQGNTEAFF
clone_size: NA; j_call: TRBJ2-1; v_call: TRBV11-3; cdr3_aa: CASSQQHGGANAYEQFF
clone_size: NA; j_call: TRBJ1-4; v_call: TRBV7-2; cdr3_aa: CASPLHLQLNEKLFF
clone_size: NA; j_call: TRBJ2-3; v_call: TRBV7-9; cdr3_aa: CASSRPGTRFRQSDTQYF
clone_size: once; j_call: TRBJ2-5; v_call: TRBV5-1; cdr3_aa: CASSPPPQETQYF
clone_size: once; j_call: TRBJ2-3; v_call: TRBV9; cdr3_aa: CASSVGALAGGTDTQYF
clone_size: NA; j_call: TRBJ1-6; v_call: TRBV21-1; cdr3_aa: CASSKVGGYYNSPLHF
clone_size: NA; j_call: TRBJ2-6; v_call: TRBV15; cdr3_aa: CATSRASGFSGANVLTF
clone_size: NA; j_call: TRBJ1-1; v_call: TRBV19; cdr3_aa: CASRDRVNTEAFF
clone_size: NA; j_call: TRBJ2-1; v_call: TRBV6-1; cdr3_aa: CASSELGSGVYNEQFF
clone_size: NA; j_call: TRBJ2-2; v_call: TRBV5-1; cdr3_aa: CASSLAMNTGELFF
clone_size: NA; j_call: TRBJ1-2; v_call: TRBV5-1; cdr3_aa: CASSPTTVPNYGYTF
clone_size: once; j_call: TRBJ2-5; v_call: TRBV28; cdr3_aa: CASRDRLGGRGETQYF
clone_size: NA; j_call: TRBJ1-2; v_call: TRBV28; cdr3_aa: CASSDRVAGGYTF
clone_size: NA; j_call: TRBJ2-1; v_call: TRBV5-1; cdr3_aa: CASLRTSGVPNEQFF
clone_size: NA; j_call: TRBJ2-1; v_call: TRBV10-3; cdr3_aa: CAISRGPGNEQFF